The 20 T cell receptor beta chains below were found in one sample sequenced in a study of post-analysis software for immune sequencing data. Study-level points and caveats: Patients showed TRBV5-6, TRBV5-1 and TRBV20-1 among several TRBV segments more frequent than in controls.

What these receptors recognize is not known. Unique molecular identifiers had been added to the TCR beta cDNA libraries. From the PCR reads, TCRdb called clonotypes with MiXCR, one entry per CDR3 protein. The sample records a few hundred thousand distinct CDR3 sequences, over 35% being singletons. Sequenced material: blood. These receptors all come from a girl between 5 and 17 years old with multiple sclerosis.

The chain links TRBV7-8 to TRBJ1-5, with D possibly TRBD1 on 5 matching bases. Germline assignment: CDR1 SGHVS and CDR2 FQNEAQ. Between the trimmed V and J ends, which lost 0 bases and 7 bases, there was a span of 13 bases. The CDR3 spans 15 residues. For the CDR3, the DNA is TGTGCCAGCAGCTTAGCGACAGCGGACGGGCAGCCCCAGCATTTT. Translating gives CASSLATADGQPQHF.

In its sample, this clonotype was seen once. The chain has TRBV4-1 and TRBJ2-3; D uncertain. This CDR3 is built from 14 residues. Germline-derived CDR1 and CDR2 are MGHRA and YSYEKL. Trimming removed 2 bases from V and 0 bases from J, with 6 bases in between. The CDR3 region is CASSQSASTDTQYF. CDR3 coding DNA: TGCGCCAGCAGCCAATCAGCTAGCACAGATACGCAGTATTTT.

This clonotype was detected once. The chain links TRBV4-1 to TRBJ2-7, with D perhaps given as TRBD1 or TRBD2 (5 bases each). This CDR3 region has 14 residues. Trimming stripped 3 bases from V and 4 bases from J, with 13 bases between. Looked up from germline, CDR1 is MGHRA and CDR2 is YSYEKL. CDR3 coding DNA: TGCGCCAGCAGCCAGTGGGACGGACCATACGAGCAGTACTTC. Protein product: CASSQWDGPYEQYF.

The V and J genes are TRBV29-1 and TRBJ2-1; 9 bases match TRBD1. V shed 5 bases, J shed 0 bases, and the junction held 14 bases outside the gene matches. CDR3 length: 18 amino acids. Per the germline V gene, CDR1 is SQVTM and CDR2 is ANQGSEA. CDR3 amino acids: CSVPRDREIAVSYNEQFF. The CDR3 DNA sequence: TGCAGCGTTCCCCGGGACAGGGAAATAGCGGTCTCCTACAATGAGCAGTTCTTC.

This clonotype was counted only a few times. This chain connects TRBV5-5 to TRBJ2-7; TRBD1 or TRBD2 may be the D gene (6 bases each). Germline CDR1 and CDR2: SGHKS and YYEKEE (reference sequence). V was cut by 0 bases and J by 3 bases, with 19 bases left in between. The CDR3 extends over 17 amino acids. The CDR3 region is CASSLVGGGSEIYEQYF. In nucleotides, the CDR3 is TGTGCCAGCAGCTTGGTCGGGGGCGGCTCGGAAATCTACGAGCAGTACTTC. Full variable domain (remainder filled in from reference TRBV5-5 and TRBJ2-7): DAGVTQSPTHLIKTRGQQVTLRCSPISGHKSVSWYQQVLGQGPQFIFQYYEKEERGRGNFPDRFSARQFPNYSSELNVNALLLGDSALYLCASSLVGGGSEIYEQYFGPGTRLTVT.

The rearrangement links TRBV4-3 to TRBJ1-2; D is uncertain. V lost 0 bases, J lost 2 bases, and 16 bases lay in between. The CDR3 has 17 amino acids. CDR1 and CDR2 from the germline V gene are LGHNA and YSLEER. The CDR3 loop reads CASSQEARVSWNYGYTF. The CDR3 DNA sequence: TGCGCCAGCAGCCAAGAGGCGAGAGTCTCCTGGAACTATGGCTACACCTTC.

The chain carries TRBV20-1 and TRBJ2-3, with 8 bases that match TRBD2. The CDR3 is 17 amino acids. Trimming took 0 bases from V and 0 from J; bases not matched to a gene: 8. CDR1 and CDR2 from the germline V gene are DFQATT and SNEGSKA (reference sequence). The CDR3 protein is CSARDLAGGPSTDTQYF. For the CDR3, the DNA is TGCAGTGCTAGAGATCTTGCGGGAGGTCCAAGCACAGATACGCAGTATTTT.

The rearrangement links TRBV20-1 to TRBJ2-4; D is unresolved. The J call may be mistaken, given a closer DNA end match to TRBJ2-7. CDR1 and CDR2 from the germline V gene are DFQATT and SNEGSKA (reference sequence). This CDR3 is 13 amino acids long. The CDR3 nucleotides are TGCAGTGCTAGGATCGGCTACACCCACGAGCAGTACTTC. It translates to CSARIGYTHEQYF.

This clonotype was detected a few times. The chain employs TRBV5-1 and TRBJ2-7, with D tentatively TRBD1 (6 bases). The J call could be wrong; TRBJ2-5 is a better fit for the DNA end. Germline values: CDR1 SGHRS, CDR2 YFSETQ. The CDR3 spans 13 residues. The DNA of the CDR3 is TGCGCCAGCAGCGAGGGGACACTGGAGACCCAGTACTTC. Translation: CASSEGTLETQYF.

The gene calls are TRBV30 and TRBJ1-4; TRBD1 aligns across 10 bases. The length of the CDR3 is 14 residues. The germline V gene encodes CDR1 GTSNPN and CDR2 SVGIG (reference sequence). V was pared by 4 bases and J by 8 bases, with 7 bases of the junction left unmatched. CDR3 sequence: CAWTKGTGDEKLFF. CDR3 bases: TGTGCCTGGACCAAGGGGACAGGGGACGAAAAACTGTTTTTT.

In the case of this clonotype: One end of the junction fails to match germline, which may point to a read error. The rearrangement joins TRBV28 to TRBJ1-5; the D is unclear. This CDR3 is built from 15 residues. Germline lookup yields CDR1 MDHEN and CDR2 SYDVKM. The CDR3 sequence: CGSSVSGGGNQPQHF. CDR3 DNA: TGTGGCAGCAGTGTATCGGGCGGGGGCAATCAGCCCCAGCATTTT.

The CDR3 reads CASSFAGGGEQFF. The CDR3, as DNA: TGCGCCAGCAGCTTTGCAGGGGGTGGGGAGCAGTTCTTC. This rearrangement joins TRBV5-1 to TRBJ2-1; 7 nucleotides match TRBD1. The CDR3 runs 13 residues. Germline CDR1 and CDR2: SGHRS and YFSETQ. With 2 bases clipped from V and 10 bases from J, the junction kept 6 bases outside the gene matches.

This clonotype turned up a few times. The J gene is TRBJ2-1, the V gene TRBV5-1; 7 positions agree with TRBD2. V dropped 1 base and J dropped 6; count of bases not matched to a gene: 10. This CDR3 is 16 amino acids long. CDR1 and CDR2 from the germline V gene are SGHRS and YFSETQ. CDR3 region: CASSLRPSGLPNEQFF. Written as DNA, the CDR3 is TGCGCCAGCAGCTTGCGGCCTAGCGGACTTCCCAATGAGCAGTTCTTC.

This clonotype was picked up a small number of times. This may come from a read error, since a much larger clone is one base off. The rearrangement uses TRBV20-1 and TRBJ2-7; 13 nucleotides match TRBD2. Trimming at V came to 7 bases and at J to 7 bases, leaving 13 bases not matched to a gene. The length of the CDR3 is 15 residues. Germline V CDR1 and CDR2: DFQATT, SNEGSKA (reference sequence). Written as DNA, the CDR3 is TGCAGTGGGCCGACTAGCGGGAGGCTTAACAATGAGCAGTACTTC. Residues: CSGPTSGRLNNEQYF.

The table lists this clonotype with a few counts. V usage is TRBV7-9 and J usage is TRBJ2-1; no reliable D call. The V end lost 2 bases, the J end lost 8 bases, and 13 bases lay between the germline ends. The CDR3 is made up of 14 amino acids. Germline assignment: CDR1 SEHNR and CDR2 FQNEAQ (reference sequence). CDR3 region: CASSLLGKPDEQFF. The CDR3 DNA reads as TGTGCCAGCAGCTTATTAGGCAAACCCGATGAGCAGTTCTTC.

This chain links TRBV11-2 with TRBJ2-3, with D possibly being TRBD1 or TRBD2 (5 bases each). This CDR3 is built from 15 residues. Germline V gene sequence: CDR1 SGHAT, CDR2 FQNNGV. Trimming stripped 2 bases from V and 4 bases from J, with 13 bases between. The CDR3 here is CASSLWGREPDTQYF. The CDR3, as DNA: TGTGCCAGCAGCTTATGGGGCCGGGAACCAGATACGCAGTATTTT.

The chain links TRBV28 to TRBJ2-1; weak D call: TRBD2 (6 bases). Germline lookup yields CDR1 MDHEN and CDR2 SYDVKM. V lost 3 bases and J 7 bases, leaving 16 bases between the germline ends. CDR3 length equals 15 residues. The CDR3 nucleotides read TGTGCCAGCAGTTTCCCCCTGACTAGTAGGAATGAGCAGTTCTTC. As protein: CASSFPLTSRNEQFF.

This clonotype was found a few times. The V gene is TRBV7-2, the J gene TRBJ1-2, with 7 bases fitting TRBD1. Germline V gives CDR1 SGHTA, CDR2 FQGNSA. The CDR3 loop spans 13 amino acids. V trimming: 6 bases; J trimming: 7 bases; junction bases outside the gene matches: 8. CDR3 DNA: TGTGCCAGCAGACGGATCCGGGACAGTGGCTACACCTTC. It specifies CASRRIRDSGYTF.

This clonotype has just a few counts. The genes are TRBV2 and TRBJ2-2, with D perhaps matching TRBD2 (6 bases). The CDR3 sequence is 15 residues long. The germline V and J ends were trimmed by 3 bases and 3 bases, with 11 bases remaining between them. Germline V gene sequence: CDR1 SNHLY, CDR2 FYNNEI. This CDR3 is CASSESGADTGELFF. CDR3 nucleotides: TGTGCCAGCAGTGAGTCGGGAGCTGACACCGGGGAGCTGTTTTTT.

This clonotype occurred a few times. This chain joins TRBV28 and TRBJ2-4, with TRBD2 matching 10 bases. Germline trimming cut 3 bases from V and 5 bases from J; bases unmatched to any gene: 4. Germline CDR1 is MDHEN and CDR2 is SYDVKM. The CDR3 totals 15 residues. In nucleotides, the CDR3 is TGTGCCAGCAGTTTCCGGCTAGCGGGAGAAAACATTCAGTACTTC. Protein: CASSFRLAGENIQYF.